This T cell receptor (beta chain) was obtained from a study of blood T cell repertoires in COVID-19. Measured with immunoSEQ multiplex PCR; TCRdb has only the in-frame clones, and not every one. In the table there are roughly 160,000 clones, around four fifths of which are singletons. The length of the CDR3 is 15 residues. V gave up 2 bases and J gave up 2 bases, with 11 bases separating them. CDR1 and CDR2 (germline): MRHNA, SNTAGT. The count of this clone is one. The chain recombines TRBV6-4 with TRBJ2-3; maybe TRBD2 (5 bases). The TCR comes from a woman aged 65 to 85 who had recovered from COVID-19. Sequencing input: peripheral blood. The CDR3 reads CASSDRGRTTDTQYF. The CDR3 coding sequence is TGTGCCAGCAGTGACCGGGGTCGGACCACAGATACGCAGTATTTT.